Below, 2 T cell receptor beta chains from the same sample are listed, as sequenced in a study of cytomegalovirus exposure and HLA in healthy donors. It was with 60 Vbeta and 13 Jbeta primers that the PCR ran. Method: immunoSEQ multiplex PCR; TCRdb's copy keeps in-frame clones and lacks some. The sample lists tens of thousands of clones, around 72% occurring once. Sequenced: PBMCs. The receptors derive from a male donor in good health and CMV-seropositive.

CDR3 in DNA: TGTGCCAGCAGCCCTACCATCCAAGAGACCCAGTACTTC. Translating gives CASSPTIQETQYF. The chain links TRBV7-2 to TRBJ2-5, with D unresolved. V lost 5 bases and J lost 1, with 8 bases in between. The germline V gene encodes CDR1 SGHTA and CDR2 FQGNSA. This CDR3 region has 13 residues.

The chain carries TRBV6-5 and TRBJ1-1; 9 bases are a match to TRBD1. Germline-derived CDR1 and CDR2 are MNHEY and SVGAGI. With V trimmed by 10 bases and J by 3 bases, 6 bases remained unmatched. The CDR3 is made up of 13 amino acids. CDR3 loop: CATRQGDYTEAFF. The CDR3 nucleotides are TGTGCCACGAGACAGGGGGACTACACTGAAGCTTTCTTT.